This entry describes one T cell receptor (beta chain). Its target is not known. Per germline, CDR1 MNHEY and CDR2 SMNVEV (reference sequence). There are 11 residues in the CDR3. V was clipped by 0 bases and J by 13 bases, with 9 bases between them. The data derive from a study of PD-1 blockade in classical Hodgkin lymphoma. Points from the study as a whole: The study found complete responders had baseline diversity similar to newly diagnosed patients.

Sequencing was performed with immunoSEQ multiplex PCR; in TCRdb, only in-frame clones are kept and a portion is missing. Of about 21,000 clones in the sample, approximately 80% were seen once. Time point defined: cycle 4 day 1 (C4D1), after 5 to 7 weeks of nivolumab. Each and every patient relapsed after autologous stem cell transplantation, and patients got differing brentuximab vedotin exposure. Best response was recorded as complete response, partial response or progressive disease. The clonotype originates from a human donor with classical Hodgkin lymphoma. Material: peripheral blood mononuclear cells (PBMCs), obtained before the fourth cycle of nivolumab. The rearrangement uses TRBV27 and TRBJ2-5; D ambiguous. The CDR3 protein is CASSLSIVGYF. Here the CDR3 DNA reads TGTGCCAGCAGTTTATCGATCGTCGGGTACTTC.